This T cell receptor beta chain appears in the sequencing data of a study of read filtering for tumor transcriptome and immune sequencing. Points from the study as a whole: Correlation between methods rose after single-read clonotypes were removed.

Molecular barcoded adaptors covering alpha/delta and beta/gamma chains were used on 400 to 450 ng RNA. Each CDR3 protein gets one entry after TCRdb re-called the reads with MiXCR. This sample has tens of thousands of distinct CDR3 sequences, with under 25% found just once. This clonotype was picked up many times. Its antigen is still unknown. Bone marrow was sampled from every patient at the time of active disease. J was trimmed by 0 bases and V by 2 bases; bases with no gene match: 4. The CDR3 has 16 residues. Per the germline V gene, CDR1 is SGDLS and CDR2 is YYNGEE. This TCR was sampled from a donor at least 40 years old with multiple myeloma. What was sequenced was a population of CD138-negative cells sorted from bone marrow. The gene calls are TRBV9 and TRBJ2-2; 7 bases map to TRBD1. The CDR3 DNA reads TGTGCCAGCAGCGTCATGACAGGGACGAACACCGGGGAGCTGTTTTTT. This codes for CASSVMTGTNTGELFF.